This T cell receptor beta chain was recorded in a study of molecular identifiers for immune sequencing clone quantification (dated by TCRdb to 2017 to 2018). Background for the entire study: For a replicate experiment, the RNA from either approximately 20,000 or 98,000 naive CD8 T cells was divided into five aliquots, and four of those aliquots went on to sequencing. The study was a methods study using CD8 T cells to benchmark molecular-identifier clustering-based TCR repertoire sequencing (MIDCIRS) and TCR RNA copy counting.

Points on this clonotype: Its antigen is currently not known. No per-base quality is available; no much larger clone lies one base away.

The library was produced with PCR. Sequencing used an Illumina HiSeq 4000. Bulk TCR libraries were generated as previously described, with the TCR primers listed in Table S5 used. Purification of total RNA was performed with the Qiagen AllPrep DNA/RNA kit. Before analysis, reads from multiple sequencing runs of one library were combined. The original pipeline was this. Reads were retained only if an exact TCR constant sequence was present, and the retained reads were trimmed to 150 nt and grouped according to their 12-nt molecular barcodes. Reads inside each barcode group were sub-clustered using a 15% Levenshtein threshold, and a quality-weighted consensus sequence was constructed for each RNA molecule. Non-functional sequences were removed, as were lower-count sequences one edit away from another. Based on fitting two negative binomial distributions, any barcode sub-cluster with under 20% of the maximum read count was discarded. TCRdb handled the public reads itself, with Q25 trimming in fastp and clone calling in MiXCR, and kept productive beta chains. Identical CDR3 proteins give one entry, which carries the most common genes and DNA. Here the V and J calls rest on TCRdb's processing, not on the authors' analysis. Present in this sample are about half a million distinct CDR3 sequences, about 21% of which were seen just once. The ten top clones hold about 0.8% of the sample.

Study-wide conclusions, independent of this receptor: Spiked-in Jurkat TCR RNA equivalent to a single cell was reported to be detectable even among 850,000 to 1,000,000 naive CD8 T cells. The naive libraries included spiked-in Jurkat TCR RNA (10 copies' worth), and this RNA is not part of the donor repertoire. The sizes of highly expanded clones could end up underestimated when identical TCR molecules share a barcode. Approximately 3.1 recovered TCR RNA copies per cell were obtained by modeling, versus approximately 10 by digital PCR, implying a capture efficiency of about 30%. In CMV-specific effector cells, clones with more than 20 RNA copies accounted for over 97% of molecules, whereas in naive cells such clones accounted for under 1%. When barcode sub-clustering was omitted, TCR diversity was inflated by chimeric consensus sequences, with chimeras reaching as high as 47%.

Libraries of naive CD8 T cells were built from anywhere between roughly 17,000 and 1,100,000 sorted cells, with 10%, 30% or 50% of the purified RNA used. Naive CD8 T cells, defined as CD8+CD4-CCR7+CD45RA+, were FACS-sorted into RLT Plus buffer on a BD FACSAria II. Detection sensitivity was tested by spiking Jurkat RNA equal to some 11 TCR copies' worth into samples containing about 20,000-1,000,000 naive CD8 T cells. Enrichment of CD8 T cells was performed with RosetteSep CD8+ T Cell Enrichment Cocktail and Ficoll-Paque, after which ACK red cell lysis was carried out. The sequencing input was naive CD8+ T cells from blood, with Jurkat cell RNA spiked in. The cell subset or site tag for this specimen amounts to: FACS-sorted CD8+CD4-CCR7+CD45RA+ naive T cells. The sequence was obtained from a human donor in good health. Some libraries in this study had Jurkat cell RNA spiked in.

Read as DNA, the sequence is TGTGCCAGCAGCGGAAAAGGAGGGGTTATCTCCTACGAGCAGTACTTC. It translates as CASSGKGGVISYEQYF. The chain was built from TRBV27 and TRBJ2-7, with a tentative D gene TRBD2 over 6 matching bases. Via the germline V gene (reference sequence), CDR1 is MNHEY and CDR2 SMNVEV. The CDR3 covers 16 residues, taking in both the cysteine and the phenylalanine. Only the CDR3 DNA stays, 48 bases, in frame from base 1. The V and J ends are trimmed by 6 bases and 0 bases, leaving 18 bases between them.